Listed here are 8 T cell receptor beta chains from one sample, sequenced in a study of OX40 agonist ivuxolimab in advanced cancers. Sequenced by immunoSEQ multiplex PCR; TCRdb stores in-frame clones only, minus some. This sample yields 70,000 or so clones, of which 86% are seen a single time; approximately 0.7% belongs to the top ten. The sequencing used CD4+ or CD8+ T cells sorted from blood, collected in a trial of the OX40 agonist ivuxolimab. These TCRs come from an adult with an advanced solid tumor such as melanoma, head and neck, liver or kidney cancer.

The chain joins TRBV29-1 to TRBJ2-7, with 12 bases identical to TRBD1. The J segment lost 8 bases and the V segment lost 7 bases, leaving 21 bases of the junction unmatched. The CDR3 runs 17 residues. Germline V lookup: CDR1 SQVTM, CDR2 ANQGSEA. CDR3 DNA sequence: TGCAGCGCCCGGGACAGGGGGCAGCTAGCGGGAGTTGGCAAGCAGTACTTC. Translating gives CSARDRGQLAGVGKQYF.

The rearrangement uses TRBV18 and TRBJ2-7, with D perhaps TRBD2 (7 bases). The CDR3 is 16 amino acids. The germline V gene encodes CDR1 KGHSH and CDR2 LQKENI. V lost 4 bases and J 1 base, leaving 17 bases between the germline ends. CDR3: CASSHTVGGGSYEQYF. The CDR3 DNA is TGTGCCAGCTCACATACTGTGGGAGGGGGTTCCTACGAGCAGTACTTC.

This chain links TRBV7-2 with TRBJ2-5; 12 nucleotides agree with TRBD2. With V trimmed by 4 bases and J by 1 base, 4 bases remained unmatched. Looked up from germline, CDR1 is SGHTA and CDR2 is FQGNSA. The CDR3 is 16 residues long. The CDR3 region has the DNA TGTGCCAGCAGCTACCGACTAGCGGGGGCCCAAGAGACCCAGTACTTC. It translates to CASSYRLAGAQETQYF. The full variable domain, completed using reference TRBV7-2 and TRBJ2-5, is GAGVSQSPSNKVTEKGKDVELRCDPISGHTALYWYRQSLGQGLEFLIYFQGNSAPDKSGLPSDRFSAERTGGSVSTLTIQRTQQEDSAVYLCASSYRLAGAQETQYFGPGTRLLVL.

This clone has only a few counts. This chain joins TRBV7-5 and TRBJ1-4. TRBV7-5 is a pseudogene locus. CDR3 length: 17 amino acids. This chain's CDR3 is CARSLEKGYPTNEKLFF. CDR3 DNA: TGTGCCAGAAGCTTAGAGAAGGGATACCCAACTAATGAAAAACTGTTTTTT.

The V and J genes are TRBV10-3 and TRBJ2-7; D not certain. This CDR3 comprises 15 residues. V lost 3 bases to trimming and J lost 5 bases, with 17 bases between them. Germline V gene sequence: CDR1 ENHRY, CDR2 SYGVKD. CDR3 loop: CAISDQGKETNEQYF. CDR3 coding DNA: TGTGCCATCAGTGACCAAGGAAAAGAAACCAACGAGCAGTACTTC.

CDR3 protein: CATSRDPSGRPSYNEQFF. CDR3 DNA: TGTGCCACCAGCAGAGATCCTAGCGGGAGGCCCTCCTACAATGAGCAGTTCTTC. The chain links TRBV15 to TRBJ2-1; TRBD2 agrees at 11 bases. The J segment lost 0 bases and the V segment lost 0 bases, leaving 4 bases of the junction unmatched. CDR3 length: 18 residues. Germline V gives CDR1 LNHNV, CDR2 YYDKDF (reference sequence). Full variable domain (rest looked up from reference TRBV15 and TRBJ2-1): DAMVIQNPRYQVTQFGKPVTLSCSQTLNHNVMYWYQQKSSQAPKLLFHYYDKDFNNEADTPDNFQSRRPNTSFCFLDIRSPGLGDTAMYLCATSRDPSGRPSYNEQFFGPGTRLTVL.

The chain links TRBV11-3 to TRBJ2-1; perhaps D is TRBD1 or TRBD2 (5 bases each). Germline CDR1 reads SGHNT; CDR2 reads YENEEA. The CDR3 length is 14 residues. The V gene lost 2 bases and the J gene lost 10 bases, with 15 bases spanning the gap. The CDR3 here is CASSLTTGTGEQFF. CDR3 sequence (DNA): TGTGCCAGCAGCTTAACCACCGGGACCGGGGAGCAGTTCTTC. Using reference TRBV11-3 and TRBJ2-1 for the parts outside the CDR3, the full variable domain is EAGVVQSPRYKIIEKKQPVAFWCNPISGHNTLYWYLQNLGQGPELLIRYENEEAVDDSQLPKDRFSAERLKGVDSTLKIQPAELGDSAVYLCASSLTTGTGEQFFGPGTRLTVL.

This clone was observed a single time. The rearrangement links TRBV5-4 to TRBJ2-5, with D uncertain. Trimming shortened V by 0 bases and J by 2 bases, and 5 bases separated the two germline ends. This CDR3 is 13 amino acids long. CDR1 is SGHNT, CDR2 YYREEE, per germline (reference sequence). The chain's CDR3 is CASSLALQETQYF. For the CDR3, the DNA is TGTGCCAGCAGCTTGGCGCTACAAGAGACCCAGTACTTC.